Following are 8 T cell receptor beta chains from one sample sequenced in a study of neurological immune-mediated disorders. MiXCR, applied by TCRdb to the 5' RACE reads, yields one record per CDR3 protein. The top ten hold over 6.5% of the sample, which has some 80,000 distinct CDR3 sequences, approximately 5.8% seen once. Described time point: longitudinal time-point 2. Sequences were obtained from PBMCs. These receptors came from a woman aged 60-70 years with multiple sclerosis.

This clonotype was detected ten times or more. CDR3 nucleotides: TGTGCCAGCAGAATACAGGGTAATGCAGATACGCAGTATTTT. Protein product: CASRIQGNADTQYF. The rearrangement uses TRBV5-6 and TRBJ2-3; possible D gene TRBD1, 6 bases. Germline V gene lookup returns CDR1 SGHDT and CDR2 YYEEEE. Trimming pared 5 bases from V and 4 bases from J, leaving 14 bases between. This CDR3 spans 14 amino acids.

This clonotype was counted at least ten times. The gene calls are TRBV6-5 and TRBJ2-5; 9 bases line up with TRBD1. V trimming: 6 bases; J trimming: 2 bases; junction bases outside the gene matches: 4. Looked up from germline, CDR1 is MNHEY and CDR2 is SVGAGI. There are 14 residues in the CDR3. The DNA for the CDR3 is TGTGCCAGCAGGCTGACAGGGGGGCAAGAGACCCAGTACTTC. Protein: CASRLTGGQETQYF.

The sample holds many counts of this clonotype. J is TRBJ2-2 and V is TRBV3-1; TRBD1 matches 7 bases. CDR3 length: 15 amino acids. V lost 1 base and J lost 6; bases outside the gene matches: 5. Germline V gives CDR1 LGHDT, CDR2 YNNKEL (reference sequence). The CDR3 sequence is CASSQGQGMAGELFF. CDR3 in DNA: TGTGCCAGCAGCCAAGGACAGGGAATGGCCGGGGAGCTGTTTTTT.

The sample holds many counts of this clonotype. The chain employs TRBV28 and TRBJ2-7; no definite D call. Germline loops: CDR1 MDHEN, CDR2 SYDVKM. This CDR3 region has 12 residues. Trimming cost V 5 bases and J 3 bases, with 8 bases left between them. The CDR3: CASSPRNYEQYF. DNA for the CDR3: TGTGCCAGCAGTCCAAGGAACTACGAGCAGTACTTC.

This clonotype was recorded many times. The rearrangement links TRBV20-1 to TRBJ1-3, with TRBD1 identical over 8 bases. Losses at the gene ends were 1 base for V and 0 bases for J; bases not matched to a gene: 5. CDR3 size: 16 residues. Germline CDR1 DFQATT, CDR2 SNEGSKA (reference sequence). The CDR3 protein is CSARGTGWRSGNTIYF. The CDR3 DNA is TGCAGTGCTAGAGGGACAGGGTGGCGCTCTGGAAACACCATATATTTT.

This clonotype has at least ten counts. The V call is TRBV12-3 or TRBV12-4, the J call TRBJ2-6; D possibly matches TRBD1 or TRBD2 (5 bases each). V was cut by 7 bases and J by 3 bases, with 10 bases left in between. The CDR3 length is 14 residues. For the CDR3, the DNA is TGTGCCAGCAACCCGGGGCATGGGGCCAACGTCCTGACTTTC. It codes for CASNPGHGANVLTF.

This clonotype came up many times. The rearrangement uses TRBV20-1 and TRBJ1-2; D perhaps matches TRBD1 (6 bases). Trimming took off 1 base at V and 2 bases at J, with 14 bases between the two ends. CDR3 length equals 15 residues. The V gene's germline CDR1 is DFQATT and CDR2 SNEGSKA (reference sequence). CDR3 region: CSARGQGQANYGYTF. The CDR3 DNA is TGCAGTGCTAGAGGGCAGGGACAAGCGAACTATGGCTACACCTTC.

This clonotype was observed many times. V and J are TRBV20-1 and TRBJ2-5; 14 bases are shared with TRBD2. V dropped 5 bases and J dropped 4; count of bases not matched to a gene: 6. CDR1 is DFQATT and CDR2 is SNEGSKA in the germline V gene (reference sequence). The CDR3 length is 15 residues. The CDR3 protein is CSAHPGTSGGETQYF. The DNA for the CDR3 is TGCAGTGCTCATCCCGGGACTAGCGGGGGAGAGACCCAGTACTTC.